Each of the 20 T cell receptor beta chains below was sequenced from the same sample in a study of CD8+ T cells in alopecia areata. Extraction and reverse transcription of RNA yielded cDNA as the sequencing template. Here immunoSEQ multiplex PCR was the method, and the copy in TCRdb shows in-frame clones only, minus some. The table includes roughly 250,000 clones, 65% to 70% detected once. The starting material was CD4+ T cells sorted from blood, obtained at week 0. The source is a human donor with alopecia areata.

The chain combines TRBV2 with TRBJ1-1; D gene ambiguous. The CDR3 has 13 residues. Trimming removed 6 bases at V and 6 bases at J, with 14 bases between. The germline V gene encodes CDR1 SNHLY and CDR2 FYNNEI. CDR3 residues: CASRPDPRPEAFF. The CDR3 DNA reads as TGTGCCAGCAGGCCCGACCCGAGGCCTGAAGCTTTCTTT. Variable domain in full (rest from reference TRBV2 and TRBJ1-1): EPEVTQTPSHQVTQMGQEVILRCVPISNHLYFYWYRQILGQKVEFLVSFYNNEISEKSEIFDDQFSVERPDGSNFTLKIRSTKLEDSAMYFCASRPDPRPEAFFGQGTRLTVV.

CDR3 in amino acids: CAISAEAGELFF. The DNA for the CDR3 is TGTGCCATCAGTGCGGAGGCCGGGGAGCTGTTTTTT. The chain joins TRBV10-3 to TRBJ2-2; a possible D gene is TRBD2 (5 bases). Per germline, CDR1 ENHRY and CDR2 SYGVKD. CDR3 length: 12 amino acids. V was pared by 4 bases and J by 6 bases, with 6 bases between.

This clone came up once. The chain joins TRBV30 to TRBJ2-5; 11 nucleotides match TRBD1. The end of the DNA is better explained by TRBJ2-7, so the J call may be wrong. CDR3 size: 14 residues. The germline V gene has CDR1 GTSNPN and CDR2 SVGIG (reference sequence). The CDR3 loop reads CAWREGQGAYEQYF. In DNA, the CDR3 is TGTGCCTGGAGGGAGGGACAGGGGGCCTACGAGCAGTACTTC.

This clone has only a few counts. The CDR3 spells CSARTYNEQFF. The CDR3 region has the DNA TGCAGTGCTAGGACCTACAATGAGCAGTTCTTC. The genes are TRBV20-1 and TRBJ2-1, with D unresolved. V gave up 3 bases and J gave up 2 bases, with 2 bases separating them. The CDR3 loop spans 11 amino acids. The V gene's germline CDR1 is DFQATT and CDR2 SNEGSKA (reference sequence).

The gene calls are TRBV29-1 and TRBJ2-5; the match to TRBD2 covers 9 bases. The CDR3 is 13 amino acids. Unmatched junction bases numbered 6, after V lost 6 bases and J lost 4 bases. Looked up from germline, CDR1 is SQVTM and CDR2 is ANQGSEA. The CDR3 DNA reads as TGCAGCGTCCAAGGTAGCGGGGGAGAGACCCAGTACTTC. Translating it yields CSVQGSGGETQYF.

Concerning this clone: Other DNA variants within this sample encode the same CDR3. The chain has TRBV29-1 and TRBJ1-1, with D possibly matching TRBD1 (6 bases). Germline V gene data show CDR1 as SQVTM and CDR2 as ANQGSEA. The V gene lost 1 base and the J gene lost 1 base, with 7 bases spanning the gap. The CDR3 spans 13 residues. CDR3 nucleotides: TGCAGCGTTGAAGGGACAGAGAACACTGAAGCTTTCTTT. Protein product: CSVEGTENTEAFF.

This chain uses TRBV11-2 with TRBJ2-1; D may be TRBD2 (5 bases). From germline, CDR1 is SGHAT and CDR2 FQNNGV. This CDR3 spans 12 amino acids. V was cut by 4 bases and J by 15 bases, with 16 bases left in between. This chain's CDR3 is CASSSVHPEGFF. The CDR3 nucleotides are TGTGCCAGCAGCTCCGTTCACCCAGAGGGGTTCTTC.

The V call is TRBV5-1, the J call TRBJ2-3; possibly TRBD2 for D (6 bases). Germline lookup yields CDR1 SGHRS and CDR2 YFSETQ. Trimming cost V 7 bases and J 7 bases, with 25 bases left between them. The CDR3 totals 16 residues. The CDR3 DNA reads as TGCGCCAGCGACTCCTCCGGGACTTCTTCACCTTATACGCAGTATTTT. Residues: CASDSSGTSSPYTQYF.

The J gene is TRBJ1-3, the V gene TRBV30; D is undetermined. The germline V gene has CDR1 GTSNPN and CDR2 SVGIG (reference sequence). This CDR3 contains 13 residues. V was trimmed by 2 bases and J by 4 bases, leaving 9 bases between them. Written as DNA, the CDR3 is TGTGCCTGGAGTATAATATTGGGAAACACCATATATTTT. The encoded protein is CAWSIILGNTIYF.

This clone showed up just a few times. CDR3 sequence reads: CASSQDSFPVTEGYTF. Here the CDR3 DNA reads TGCGCCAGCAGCCAAGATTCGTTCCCCGTAACTGAGGGCTACACCTTC. The rearrangement links TRBV4-3 to TRBJ1-2; D is unclear. In germline, CDR1 is LGHNA, CDR2 YSLEER. The CDR3 length is 16 residues. Trimming took 0 bases from V and 8 from J, leaving 19 bases between them.

The CDR3 region has the DNA TGTGCCAGCAGTTACAGAAGAGTAAGCTCTGGGGCCAACGTCCTGACTTTC. This sequence encodes CASSYRRVSSGANVLTF. The V and J genes are TRBV27 and TRBJ2-6; D gene uncertain. Trimming stripped 4 bases from V and 0 bases from J, with 13 bases between. Per the germline V gene, CDR1 is MNHEY and CDR2 is SMNVEV (reference sequence). CDR3 length: 17 residues.

The CDR3, as DNA: TGTGCCAGCAGCTCCCTCCTAGCGGAGAAACAAGAGACCCAGTACTTC. As protein: CASSSLLAEKQETQYF. The chain has TRBV7-8 and TRBJ2-5; 7 bases map to TRBD2. The CDR3 totals 16 residues. Germline CDR1 reads SGHVS; CDR2 reads FQNEAQ. The J segment lost 2 bases and the V segment lost 4 bases, leaving 10 bases of the junction unmatched.

The CDR3 sequence: CASSEAAKETQYF. CDR3 nucleotides: TGTGCCAGCAGTGAAGCAGCGAAAGAGACCCAGTACTTC. The chain couples TRBV2 to TRBJ2-5; no reliable D call. V shed 0 bases and J shed 3 bases, with 5 bases lying between them. Germline CDR1 and CDR2: SNHLY and FYNNEI. The CDR3 has 13 residues.

The gene calls are TRBV30 and TRBJ1-5; maybe TRBD1 (6 bases). V dropped 2 bases and J dropped 0 bases, with 14 bases sitting between them. Germline CDR1 reads GTSNPN; CDR2 reads SVGIG (reference sequence). The CDR3 loop spans 16 amino acids. The CDR3 here is CAWSSGEYHSNQPQHF. In DNA, the CDR3 is TGTGCCTGGAGTTCAGGGGAGTATCATAGCAATCAGCCCCAGCATTTT.

The rearrangement links TRBV5-1 to TRBJ2-3; D uncertain. This CDR3 has 15 amino acids. The germline V gene encodes CDR1 SGHRS and CDR2 YFSETQ. Trimming took off 5 bases at V and 0 bases at J, with 13 bases between the two ends. CDR3 sequence (DNA): TGCGCCAGCAGACCCGGACCCGTCAGCACAGATACGCAGTATTTT. The encoded protein is CASRPGPVSTDTQYF.

This clone appeared once. The chain recombines TRBV5-6 with TRBJ1-1; D gene ambiguous. The V gene lost 0 bases and the J gene lost 7 bases, with 10 bases spanning the gap. Germline CDR1 reads SGHDT; CDR2 reads YYEEEE. CDR3 size: 13 residues. CDR3 nucleotide sequence: TGTGCCAGCAGCTTGGGGAGTACAGATGAAGCTTTCTTT. Amino acids: CASSLGSTDEAFF.

This chain connects TRBV19 to TRBJ1-1, with D perhaps matching TRBD1 (5 bases). The CDR3 runs to 11 residues. Germline CDR1 reads LNHDA; CDR2 reads SQIVND (reference sequence). Trimming shortened V by 6 bases and J by 8 bases, and 10 bases separated the two germline ends. The CDR3 sequence is CASREGLEAFF. CDR3 bases: TGTGCCAGTAGGGAGGGACTAGAAGCTTTCTTT.

CDR3 nucleotides: TGCAGCGTTGCACAGGGGGCAGGCTCTGGGGCCAACGTCCTGACTTTC. It codes for CSVAQGAGSGANVLTF. This chain links TRBV29-1 with TRBJ2-6, with 9 bases lining up with TRBD1. The germline V gene has CDR1 SQVTM and CDR2 ANQGSEA. Unmatched junction bases numbered 4, after V lost 4 bases and J lost 0 bases. The CDR3 sequence is 16 residues long. Full variable domain (missing parts from reference TRBV29-1 and TRBJ2-6): SAVISQKPSRDICQRGTSLTIQCQVDSQVTMMFWYRQQPGQSLTLIATANQGSEATYESGFVIDKFPISRPNLTFSTLTVSNMSPEDSSIYLCSVAQGAGSGANVLTFGAGSRLTVL.

The gene calls are TRBV15 and TRBJ1-2; 8 bases are a match to TRBD1. CDR1 is LNHNV, CDR2 YYDKDF, per germline (reference sequence). After removal of 1 base from V and 3 bases from J, the junction contained 7 bases not matched to a gene. CDR3 length: 16 amino acids. The CDR3 is CATSRGTGIAHYGYTF. The CDR3 coding sequence is TGTGCCACCAGCAGAGGGACAGGGATAGCTCACTATGGCTACACCTTC.

The gene calls are TRBV4-3 and TRBJ2-1; 10 bases map to TRBD2. V gave up 0 bases and J gave up 7 bases; unmatched junction bases: 3. CDR3 length: 15 residues. Germline CDR1 is LGHNA and CDR2 is YSLEER. The CDR3 is CASSQEIAGGNEQFF. The CDR3 DNA reads TGCGCCAGCAGCCAAGAGATAGCGGGGGGTAATGAGCAGTTCTTC.